The 6 T cell receptor beta chains in this list originate from one sample, sequenced in a study of cytomegalovirus exposure and HLA in healthy donors. The study ran its PCR with 60 Vbeta and 13 Jbeta primers. Repertoires were generated with immunoSEQ multiplex PCR, while TCRdb's copy carries only in-frame clones and drops some. Its table records 30,000 to 50,000 clones. The sequenced sample consisted of PBMCs. Receptors originate from a woman aged 25 to 39 in good health and CMV-seropositive.

The genes are TRBV2 and TRBJ2-1; a possible D gene is TRBD2 (6 bases). Germline V gene data show CDR1 as SNHLY and CDR2 as FYNNEI. Trimming cost V 10 bases and J 11 bases, with 15 bases left between them. The CDR3 contains 11 residues. The CDR3 nucleotides read TGTGCCACCCTTTCGGCGGGACAGCAGTTCTTC. It specifies CATLSAGQQFF.

CDR3 sequence: CASSETQAGNGSPLHF. The DNA for the CDR3 is TGTGCCAGCAGTGAAACGCAGGCGGGGAATGGTTCACCCCTCCACTTT. This chain links TRBV2 with TRBJ1-6; D unclear. The CDR3 has 16 amino acids. In germline, CDR1 is SNHLY, CDR2 FYNNEI. V lost 2 bases and J lost 9, with 17 bases in between.

The CDR3 region is CASSVVTENTEAFF. For the CDR3, the DNA is TGTGCCAGCAGTGTGGTGACAGAGAACACTGAAGCTTTCTTT. The chain employs TRBV2 and TRBJ1-1; possibly TRBD1 for D (5 bases). Germline V CDR1 and CDR2: SNHLY, FYNNEI. Trimming took 4 bases from V and 1 from J, leaving 10 bases between them. The CDR3 is 14 residues long. The whole variable domain, remainder taken from reference TRBV2 and TRBJ1-1, is EPEVTQTPSHQVTQMGQEVILRCVPISNHLYFYWYRQILGQKVEFLVSFYNNEISEKSEIFDDQFSVERPDGSNFTLKIRSTKLEDSAMYFCASSVVTENTEAFFGQGTRLTVV.

The chain couples TRBV28 to TRBJ1-2; 7 nucleotides line up with TRBD1. The trim removed 2 bases at V and 6 bases at J, leaving 9 bases unmatched. Germline CDR1 MDHEN, CDR2 SYDVKM. The CDR3 has 15 amino acids. As DNA, the CDR3 is TGTGCCAGCAGTTTAAGTGCAGGGGGTAAAGATGGCTACACCTTC. Translation: CASSLSAGGKDGYTF.

V usage is TRBV6-1 and J usage is TRBJ2-1; TRBD1 matches 7 bases. The CDR3 totals 16 residues. Per germline, CDR1 MNHNS and CDR2 SASEGT. The junction had 9 bases not matched to a gene; V was cut back by 1 base and J by 6 bases. CDR3 DNA: TGTGCCAGCAGTGAAGTGAGGGGGCGCAACGGCAATGAGCAGTTCTTC. It translates to CASSEVRGRNGNEQFF.

The chain carries TRBV10-1 and TRBJ1-1; unclear D gene. Germline assignment: CDR1 WNHNN and CDR2 SYGVQD (reference sequence). The length of the CDR3 is 13 residues. V was shortened by 5 bases and J by 2 bases, with 9 bases between the two germline ends. The CDR3 sequence is CASSLQLNTEAFF. CDR3 coding DNA: TGCGCCAGCAGTTTACAGCTAAACACTGAAGCTTTCTTT.